The entry below gives a single TCR beta chain sequence along with its context. Its target is not known. The sample comes from a study of vaccination effects on CD4 cells after COVID-19. The CDR3 extends over 15 amino acids. The germline V gene encodes CDR1 MNHNY and CDR2 SVGAGI (reference sequence). Trimming stripped 7 bases from V and 0 bases from J, with 15 bases between. CD4+ T cells were isolated after around 10 days of culture. It was two doses of either the BNT162b2 or mRNA-1273 vaccine that participants received. None of the vaccinated had previously contracted SARS-CoV-2, and their nucleocapsid antibodies tested negative. IL-2 medium was substituted for half the medium on days 3 and 7. Study-level points and caveats: Clones arising from infection and from vaccination showed marked clonal contraction late after vaccination.

Method: immunoSEQ multiplex PCR; TCRdb's copy keeps in-frame clones and lacks some. Among 57,000 or so clones listed, less than 80% were seen once. The rearrangement links TRBV6-6 to TRBJ1-2; possibly TRBD1 for D (5 bases). This receptor was obtained from a human donor who received a COVID-19 vaccine. The input for sequencing was CD4+ T cells from PBMCs cultured without peptide, taken after COVID-19 vaccination. The CDR3: CASTTEGPANYGYTF. The CDR3 bases are TGTGCCAGCACCACAGAGGGGCCCGCTAACTATGGCTACACCTTC.